The TCR beta chain described here comes from a study of CD8 T cells in Susac syndrome. When the RNA was reverse transcribed, random hexamers were used with an input of about 0.5 to 1 ug. TCRdb reprocessed the immunoSEQ multiplex PCR reads via MiXCR and lists one record per CDR3 protein. The sample lists 75,000 to 95,000 distinct CDR3 sequences, 90% to 97% occurring once. Losses at the gene ends were 8 bases for V and 0 bases for J; bases not matched to a gene: 6. Germline-derived CDR1 and CDR2 are GTSNPN and SVGIG (reference sequence). The CDR3 is 15 residues long. This clonotype showed up just once. The source of this sequence is a human donor with Susac syndrome. The rearrangement uses TRBV30 and TRBJ2-1, with TRBD1 matching over 11 bases. Material for sequencing was CD8+ T cells from PBMCs. Here the CDR3 reads CARTGGLSSYNEQFF. CDR3 bases: TGTGCCCGGACAGGGGGCCTAAGCTCCTACAATGAGCAGTTCTTC.